This T cell receptor beta chain was documented in a study of blood T cell repertoires in COVID-19. For the study at large: Some COVID-19 samples were acute and others convalescent; all came from the United States, Italy and Spain.

Repertoires were generated with immunoSEQ multiplex PCR, while TCRdb's copy carries only in-frame clones and drops some. In the table there are more than 95,000 clones, around 89% of which are singletons. The CDR3 covers 14 residues. V was pared by 3 bases and J by 4 bases, with 5 bases of the junction left unmatched. Germline V gene sequence: CDR1 DFQATT, CDR2 SNEGSKA (reference sequence). The specimen was peripheral blood. This sequence originates from a woman aged 55-69 years with acute or convalescent COVID-19. The chain employs TRBV20-1 and TRBJ2-1, with 8 nucleotides matching TRBD2. The DNA for the CDR3 is TGCAGTGCTAGTGGACTAGCTCGGTACAATGAGCAGTTCTTC. It codes for CSASGLARYNEQFF.